These 18 T cell receptor beta chains were sequenced from one sample in a study of CD8 T cells in ankylosing spondylitis. TCRdb redid the calling of the 5' RACE reads with MiXCR, one entry per CDR3 protein. The data contain about 69,000 distinct CDR3 sequences, under 5.5% of them seen just once; the ten biggest clones take up 2% to 2.5%. Sequenced sample: blood, either unsorted or a sorted T cell fraction (not recorded which). Receptors originate from a male donor with ankylosing spondylitis or in good health (not recorded which).

This clonotype was found many times. The chain employs TRBV4-1 and TRBJ1-6; perhaps TRBD1 as D (6 bases). V lost 0 bases, J lost 3 bases, and 9 bases lay in between. Germline CDR1 is MGHRA and CDR2 is YSYEKL. CDR3 length: 16 residues. The CDR3 spells CASSQETGSYNSPLHF. The CDR3 DNA follows: TGCGCCAGCAGCCAAGAAACAGGGAGCTATAATTCACCCCTCCACTTT.

Ten or more counts support this clonotype. V usage is TRBV29-1 and J usage is TRBJ1-4; D is unclear. V lost 3 bases to trimming and J lost 0 bases, with 8 bases between them. The CDR3 runs 14 residues. Germline V CDR1 and CDR2: SQVTM, ANQGSEA. The DNA of the CDR3 is TGCAGCGTTGAGGCGAGATCAACTAATGAAAAACTGTTTTTT. It yields the protein CSVEARSTNEKLFF.

This clonotype appeared many times. V and J are TRBV12-3 or TRBV12-4 and TRBJ2-5; D might be TRBD2 (6 bases). There are 16 residues in the CDR3. V was pared by 1 base and J by 3 bases, with 15 bases between. DNA for the CDR3: TGTGCCAGCAGTTTAGGACTAGATTCGATCAAAGAGACCCAGTACTTC. Its translation: CASSLGLDSIKETQYF.

Ten or more counts support this clonotype. V and J are TRBV9 and TRBJ1-2; D remains unclear. Deletions cut 0 bases from V and 4 bases from J, with 10 bases between. Germline V lookup: CDR1 SGDLS, CDR2 YYNGEE. The CDR3 has 14 residues. Here the CDR3 DNA reads TGTGCCAGCAGCGTAGGCCTGAAATCCTATGGCTACACCTTC. Translation gives CASSVGLKSYGYTF. Full variable domain (remainder filled in from reference TRBV9 and TRBJ1-2): DSGVTQTPKHLITATGQRVTLRCSPRSGDLSVYWYQQSLDQGLQFLIQYYNGEERAKGNILERFSAQQFPDLHSELNLSSLELGDSALYFCASSVGLKSYGYTFGSGTRLTVV.

This clonotype is medium-sized in the sample. The genes are TRBV20-1 and TRBJ1-5; no clear D gene. The V end lost 3 bases, the J end lost 3 bases, and 9 bases lay between the germline ends. The CDR3 is made up of 13 amino acids. Germline values: CDR1 DFQATT, CDR2 SNEGSKA (reference sequence). CDR3 amino acids: CSARVLDNQPQHF. The CDR3, as DNA: TGCAGTGCTAGGGTTTTGGACAATCAGCCCCAGCATTTT.

The sample holds many counts of this clonotype. The chain is built from TRBV5-1 and TRBJ2-3, with D uncertain. CDR3 length: 14 amino acids. Trimming stripped 0 bases from V and 4 bases from J, with 9 bases between. Germline CDR1 reads SGHRS; CDR2 reads YFSETQ. CDR3 protein: CASSLEASPDTQYF. The CDR3 bases are TGCGCCAGCAGCTTGGAGGCCTCCCCAGATACGCAGTATTTT.

This clonotype showed up many times. This sequence joins TRBV18 and TRBJ2-2; unclear D gene. Germline lookup yields CDR1 KGHSH and CDR2 LQKENI. This CDR3 region has 13 residues. Trimming cost V 5 bases and J 5 bases, with 9 bases left between them. The CDR3 here is CASSKEWTGELFF. The CDR3 nucleotides are TGTGCCAGCTCAAAGGAGTGGACCGGGGAGCTGTTTTTT. Based on the CDR3 plus reference TRBV18 and TRBJ2-2, the full variable domain is NAGVMQNPRHLVRRRGQEARLRCSPMKGHSHVYWYRQLPEEGLKFMVYLQKENIIDESGMPKERFSAEFPKEGPSILRIQQVVRGDSAAYFCASSKEWTGELFFGEGSRLTVL.

The sample holds many counts of this clonotype. The rearrangement joins TRBV25-1 to TRBJ2-3; TRBD1 agrees at 8 bases. The CDR3 covers 14 residues. The junction had 4 bases not matched to a gene; V was cut back by 6 bases and J by 2 bases. The germline CDR1 and CDR2 sequences are MGHDK and SYGVNS. For the CDR3, the DNA is TGTGCCAGCAGGGACAGGGTCTCCACAGATACGCAGTATTTT. The encoded protein is CASRDRVSTDTQYF.

This clonotype was seen repeatedly, ten times or more. The chain has TRBV27 and TRBJ1-2; 9 bases match TRBD1. CDR1 is MNHEY, CDR2 SMNVEV, per germline (reference sequence). This CDR3 comprises 15 residues. Trimming cost V 2 bases and J 8 bases; bases outside gene matches: 9. The CDR3 DNA follows: TGTGCCAGCAGTTTAGGGACAGGGTACGCGTCAGGCTACACCTTC. Translation gives CASSLGTGYASGYTF.

This clonotype was picked up many times. This chain uses TRBV20-1 with TRBJ1-1; possibly TRBD1 for D (5 bases). CDR1 is DFQATT, CDR2 SNEGSKA, per germline (reference sequence). V gave up 2 bases and J gave up 0 bases, with 10 bases separating them. This CDR3 spans 14 amino acids. CDR3 loop: CSARIPGLNTEAFF. CDR3 DNA: TGCAGTGCTAGAATACCGGGGCTGAACACTGAAGCTTTCTTT.

In this sample, this clonotype turned up many times. The genes are TRBV4-2 and TRBJ2-5; D remains ambiguous. Germline V CDR1 and CDR2: LGHNA, YNFKEQ. CDR3 length: 13 amino acids. Trimming cost V 1 base and J 5 bases, with 8 bases left between them. The CDR3 DNA follows: TGTGCCAGCAGCCAAGGGGTCTCCGAGACCCAGTACTTC. Amino acid sequence: CASSQGVSETQYF.

This clonotype was counted many times. The chain employs TRBV6-1 and TRBJ2-3; no clear D gene. The germline V gene encodes CDR1 MNHNS and CDR2 SASEGT. V dropped 10 bases and J dropped 6 bases, with 17 bases sitting between them. The CDR3 is 13 residues long. The CDR3 loop reads CATRLDAVDTQYF. The CDR3 bases are TGTGCCACCCGACTTGACGCGGTGGATACGCAGTATTTT.

The table lists this clonotype with many counts. V is TRBV18 and J is TRBJ2-6; 9 bases line up with TRBD1. V lost 4 bases to trimming and J lost 0 bases; unmatched junction nucleotides: 4. The CDR3 is 17 residues long. Germline CDR1 KGHSH, CDR2 LQKENI. As DNA, the CDR3 is TGTGCCAGCTCACTGGGACAGGGATACTCTGGGGCCAACGTCCTGACTTTC. This encodes CASSLGQGYSGANVLTF.

This clonotype has at least ten counts. The chain combines TRBV6-1 with TRBJ1-5; 9 bases align to TRBD1. Germline CDR1 MNHNS, CDR2 SASEGT. This CDR3 is built from 15 residues. V shed 6 bases, J shed 3 bases, and the junction held 6 bases outside the gene matches. This CDR3 reads CASSAGTGLNQPQHF. The DNA for the CDR3 is TGTGCCAGCAGCGCCGGGACAGGGCTCAATCAGCCCCAGCATTTT.

This clonotype was seen repeatedly, ten times or more. This rearrangement joins TRBV12-3 or TRBV12-4 to TRBJ1-1; D is ambiguous. The V and J ends lost 4 bases and 0 bases respectively, with 9 bases between them. CDR3 length: 14 amino acids. CDR3 DNA sequence: TGTGCCAGCAGTTACAGCCATATGAACACTGAAGCTTTCTTT. It is translated as CASSYSHMNTEAFF.

This clonotype was seen many times. The chain uses TRBV5-6 and TRBJ1-1, with D unresolved. This CDR3 has 14 residues. Between the trimmed V and J ends, which lost 5 bases and 0 bases, there was a span of 11 bases. The V gene's germline CDR1 is SGHDT and CDR2 YYEEEE. The CDR3 region is CASRKMVLNTEAFF. CDR3 nucleotides: TGTGCCAGCAGGAAGATGGTCCTGAACACTGAAGCTTTCTTT. Using reference TRBV5-6 and TRBJ1-1 for the parts outside the CDR3, the full variable domain is DAGVTQSPTHLIKTRGQQVTLRCSPKSGHDTVSWYQQALGQGPQFIFQYYEEEERQRGNFPDRFSGHQFPNYSSELNVNALLLGDSALYLCASRKMVLNTEAFFGQGTRLTVV.

This clonotype occurred many times. J is TRBJ2-5 and V is TRBV10-3, with D perhaps TRBD1 (5 bases). CDR1 and CDR2 from the germline V gene are ENHRY and SYGVKD. Deletions cut 3 bases from V and 2 bases from J, with 10 bases between. This CDR3 region has 14 residues. CDR3: CAISDGQGQETQYF. DNA of the CDR3: TGTGCCATCAGTGACGGGCAGGGACAAGAGACCCAGTACTTC.

This clonotype was seen at least ten times. The V call is TRBV12-3 or TRBV12-4, the J call TRBJ1-5, with D maybe TRBD1 (6 bases). CDR3 length: 15 residues. V was shortened by 3 bases and J by 2 bases, with 11 bases between the two germline ends. This CDR3 is CASSFNAGGNQPQHF. CDR3 bases: TGTGCCAGCAGTTTCAACGCAGGGGGCAATCAGCCCCAGCATTTT.